One and the same sample provided the 14 T cell receptor beta chains below, sequenced in a study of CD8+ T cells in alopecia areata. Extraction of RNA preceded its reverse transcription into cDNA, which served as the sequencing template. Some clones are missing from TCRdb's copy, which holds only in-frame ones; the method was immunoSEQ multiplex PCR. The table has over 200,000 clones, about 60% seen once. Sequenced material: CD4+ T cells sorted from blood, taken at week 0. The receptors come from a human donor with alopecia areata.

This clone was counted between two and nine times. The chain recombines TRBV5-5 with TRBJ1-6, with a weak D call TRBD1 (6 bases). The CDR3 loop spans 15 amino acids. Germline-derived CDR1 and CDR2 are SGHKS and YYEKEE (reference sequence). V lost 3 bases and J lost 10, with 17 bases in between. For the CDR3, the DNA is TGTGCCAGCAGCTCACGCGGGACATGGGTATCACCCCTCCACTTT. Encoded protein: CASSSRGTWVSPLHF.

The CDR3 loop is CASSLNRNEQFF. The CDR3 bases are TGTGCCAGCAGCCTGAACAGAAATGAGCAGTTCTTC. The J gene is TRBJ2-1, the V gene TRBV5-4; the D is unclear. Trimming took 4 bases from V and 7 from J, leaving 9 bases between them. Germline assignment: CDR1 SGHNT and CDR2 YYREEE (reference sequence). The CDR3 covers 12 residues.

The chain is built from TRBV5-1 and TRBJ2-7; 9 bases match TRBD2. Trimming removed 2 bases from V and 3 bases from J; junction bases left unmatched: 3. The CDR3 runs 14 residues. The germline V gene has CDR1 SGHRS and CDR2 YFSETQ. CDR3 loop: CASSFLAGYYEQYF. The CDR3 DNA follows: TGCGCCAGCAGCTTCCTAGCGGGGTACTACGAGCAGTACTTC. Combining the CDR3 with reference TRBV5-1 and TRBJ2-7 gives the whole variable domain KAGVTQTPRYLIKTRGQQVTLSCSPISGHRSVSWYQQTPGQGLQFLFEYFSETQRNKGNFPGRFSGRQFSNSRSEMNVSTLELGDSALYLCASSFLAGYYEQYFGPGTRLTVT.

This clone was recorded a few times. The chain employs TRBV29-1 and TRBJ1-2; D call uncertain. The V gene lost 4 bases and the J gene lost 12 bases, with 15 bases spanning the gap. The CDR3 is 11 amino acids. Germline V gene data show CDR1 as SQVTM and CDR2 as ANQGSEA. DNA of the CDR3: TGCAGCGTTGCCGGGAATGACCCGGACACCTTC. Translation: CSVAGNDPDTF.

This clone was seen more than once but under ten times. J is TRBJ2-7 and V is TRBV6-1; 12 nucleotides agree with TRBD2. Germline CDR1 MNHNS, CDR2 SASEGT. This CDR3 contains 14 residues. J lost 1 base, V lost 7 bases, and 2 bases had no gene match. The CDR3 loop reads CASTTSGGSYEQYF. The CDR3 nucleotides read TGTGCCAGCACGACTAGCGGGGGTTCCTACGAGCAGTACTTC.

This clone was observed a few times. V is TRBV7-9 and J is TRBJ1-1, with D possibly TRBD1 on 5 matching bases. Germline loops: CDR1 SEHNR, CDR2 FQNEAQ (reference sequence). Between the trimmed V and J ends, which lost 5 bases and 4 bases, there was a span of 11 bases. The CDR3 runs to 13 residues. This CDR3 reads CASSQRDSTEAFF. CDR3 in DNA: TGTGCCAGCAGCCAACGGGACTCCACTGAAGCTTTCTTT.

The chain joins TRBV19 to TRBJ2-3; D could derive from TRBD1 or TRBD2 (5 bases each). CDR3 length: 15 residues. With 5 bases removed from V and 2 bases from J, the gap between germline ends came to 14 bases. Germline V gives CDR1 LNHDA, CDR2 SQIVND (reference sequence). The CDR3 DNA sequence: TGTGCCAGTAGTCAGGGACCGCGAATCACAGATACGCAGTATTTT. Encoded protein: CASSQGPRITDTQYF.

A remark on this clone: Distinct nucleotide sequences in the sample also encode this CDR3. In DNA, the CDR3 is TGTGCCAGCAGTTCAGTCTCCTACGAGCAGTACTTC. Translated: CASSSVSYEQYF. The V and J genes are TRBV6-5 and TRBJ2-7; D uncertain. Germline V CDR1 and CDR2: MNHEY, SVGAGI. The length of the CDR3 is 12 residues. The V end was cut by 4 bases, the J end by 0 bases, with 4 bases between.

The chain employs TRBV25-1 and TRBJ2-3; D remains ambiguous. V lost 6 bases and J lost 9, with 16 bases in between. Per germline, CDR1 MGHDK and CDR2 SYGVNS. CDR3 length: 13 residues. The CDR3 bases are TGTGCCAGCAGCCCGGGCGCTTTCCAAACGCAGTATTTT. Its translation is CASSPGAFQTQYF.

This clone has only a few counts. The V gene is TRBV2, the J gene TRBJ2-1; 12 nucleotides agree with TRBD2. In germline, CDR1 is SNHLY, CDR2 FYNNEI. The CDR3 totals 16 residues. After removal of 6 bases from V and 8 bases from J, the junction contained 11 bases not matched to a gene. This CDR3 is CASRLRTSGIGDEQFF. In DNA, the CDR3 is TGTGCCAGCAGGCTCAGGACTAGCGGGATCGGCGATGAGCAGTTCTTC.

This rearrangement joins TRBV5-3 to TRBJ2-5; D is possibly TRBD1 (6 bases). TRBV5-3 is an ORF; its function is uncertain. Trimming removed 5 bases at V and 2 bases at J, with 7 bases between. The CDR3 has 12 amino acids. The CDR3 region is CARSRGQETQYF. CDR3 DNA: TGTGCCAGAAGTAGGGGGCAAGAGACCCAGTACTTC.

The chain is built from TRBV23-1 and TRBJ1-6, with a tentative D call TRBD1 (5 bases). TRBV23-1 counts as an open reading frame of uncertain function. The CDR3 has 13 residues. Trimming removed 3 bases at V and 6 bases at J, with 6 bases between. This CDR3 reads CASSQGGNSPLHF. Written as DNA, the CDR3 is TGCGCCAGCAGTCAGGGGGGTAATTCACCCCTCCACTTT.

The gene calls are TRBV23-1 and TRBJ2-7; the D gene could be TRBD1 or TRBD2 (5 bases each). TRBV23-1 is given ORF status, its function remaining uncertain. The CDR3 is 15 amino acids. Trimming left V 7 bases short and J 0 bases short, with 16 bases between. CDR3 sequence reads: CASTHLAGSSYEQYF. For the CDR3, the DNA is TGCGCCAGCACTCACCTTGCAGGGAGCTCCTACGAGCAGTACTTC.

This clone has only a few counts. The chain has TRBV7-8 and TRBJ1-3, with 7 bases that match TRBD1. The V segment lost 4 bases and the J segment 4 bases; nucleotides outside the gene matches: 10. CDR1 SGHVS and CDR2 FQNEAQ come from the germline V gene. The CDR3 extends over 16 amino acids. Here the CDR3 reads CASSSTTGAAGNTIYF. The CDR3 region has the DNA TGTGCCAGCAGCTCGACTACAGGGGCGGCGGGAAACACCATATATTTT.